The 10 T cell receptor beta chains listed next were all sequenced from one sample in a study of blood T cell repertoires in COVID-19. The method was immunoSEQ multiplex PCR; TCRdb's version includes in-frame clones alone and lacks a portion of them. The sample gives under 300,000 clones, 80% to 90% of which show up once; approximately 5% is in the top ten. The source material was peripheral blood. The receptors were gathered from a woman between 35 and 50 years old who had recovered from COVID-19.

The chain joins TRBV28 to TRBJ1-2, with D perhaps matching TRBD1 (6 bases). The CDR3 has 14 amino acids. Germline values: CDR1 MDHEN, CDR2 SYDVKM. V was trimmed by 6 bases and J by 5 bases, leaving 16 bases between them. CDR3 loop: CASRPTGSRYGYTF. The CDR3 region has the DNA TGTGCCAGCAGGCCCACAGGGTCCCGGTATGGCTACACCTTC.

The chain joins TRBV9 to TRBJ1-2; TRBD1 is a possible D gene (6 bases). The CDR3 length is 13 residues. Looked up from germline, CDR1 is SGDLS and CDR2 is YYNGEE. Trimming left V 3 bases short and J 2 bases short, with 8 bases between. Here the CDR3 DNA reads TGTGCCAGCAGCGCCCAGGGGAACTATGGCTACACCTTC. Translation: CASSAQGNYGYTF.

The chain joins TRBV30 to TRBJ2-7; a weak D match, TRBD2 (5 bases). With 0 bases removed from V and 4 bases from J, the gap between germline ends came to 7 bases. Per the germline V gene, CDR1 is GTSNPN and CDR2 is SVGIG (reference sequence). CDR3 size: 12 residues. The CDR3 sequence: CAWSVGGYEQYV. CDR3 coding DNA: TGTGCCTGGAGTGTAGGCGGGTACGAGCAGTACGTC.

This rearrangement joins TRBV27 to TRBJ2-1; 10 nucleotides agree with TRBD2. From germline, CDR1 is MNHEY and CDR2 SMNVEV (reference sequence). The CDR3 is 19 amino acids. Losses at the gene ends were 5 bases for V and 0 bases for J; bases not matched to a gene: 13. The CDR3 DNA follows: TGTGCCAGCAGTCCAAATCTAGCGGGGGCTACCAGCTCCTACAATGAGCAGTTCTTC. Translated, it gives CASSPNLAGATSSYNEQFF.

The V and J genes are TRBV19 and TRBJ1-1; tentatively, D is TRBD1 (6 bases). Trimming removed 4 bases at V and 0 bases at J, with 15 bases between. Germline lookup yields CDR1 LNHDA and CDR2 SQIVND (reference sequence). The CDR3 runs to 16 residues. This CDR3 reads CASSNRDRILNTEAFF. In nucleotides, the CDR3 is TGTGCCAGTAGTAACAGGGACCGTATTTTGAACACTGAAGCTTTCTTT. Complete variable domain (other parts from reference TRBV19 and TRBJ1-1): DGGITQSPKYLFRKEGQNVTLSCEQNLNHDAMYWYRQDPGQGLRLIYYSQIVNDFQKGDIAEGYSVSREKKESFPLTVTSAQKNPTAFYLCASSNRDRILNTEAFFGQGTRLTVV.

The chain joins TRBV21-1 to TRBJ1-2. TRBV21-1 is recorded as a pseudogene. This CDR3 is 16 amino acids long. Here the CDR3 DNA reads TGTGCCAGCAGCAAAGGTCTACGGGATCTGCTACGTGGCTACACCTTC. Its protein product is CASSKGLRDLLRGYTF.

In DNA form, the CDR3 reads TGTGCCAGCAGTTACTCGTGGGCTAGCCCACCGGGGGATACGCAGTATTTT. This gives the protein CASSYSWASPPGDTQYF. The chain employs TRBV6-2 or TRBV6-3 and TRBJ2-3; a weak D match, TRBD2 (5 bases). Germline CDR1 reads MNHEY; CDR2 reads SVGEGT. The CDR3 sequence is 17 residues long. The V and J ends lost 0 bases and 6 bases respectively, with 19 bases between them.

In regard to this clone: At one end the junction does not follow the germline gene, possibly because of a read error. This chain uses TRBV4-3 with TRBJ1-1; a weak D match, TRBD1 (6 bases). CDR3 length equals 13 residues. The germline CDR1 and CDR2 sequences are LGHNA and YSLEER. The CDR3 protein is CASSYTGNTEAFF. CDR3 coding DNA: TGCGCCAGCAGCTATACAGGGAACACCGAAGCTTTCTTT.

This chain connects TRBV29-1 to TRBJ2-5; D possibly corresponds to TRBD1 (6 bases). CDR1 and CDR2 from the germline V gene are SQVTM and ANQGSEA. This CDR3 has 11 amino acids. Trimming cost V 8 bases and J 2 bases, with 9 bases left between them. For the CDR3, the DNA is TGCAGCTATGACAGGCAAGAGACCCAGTACTTC. This encodes CSYDRQETQYF. Using reference TRBV29-1 and TRBJ2-5 for the parts outside the CDR3, the full variable domain is SAVISQKPSRDICQRGTSLTIQCQVDSQVTMMFWYRQQPGQSLTLIATANQGSEATYESGFVIDKFPISRPNLTFSTLTVSNMSPEDSSIYLCSYDRQETQYFGPGTRLLVL.

This chain joins TRBV15 and TRBJ2-3, with D perhaps matching TRBD1 (6 bases). This CDR3 region has 17 residues. CDR1 is LNHNV, CDR2 YYDKDF, per germline (reference sequence). V lost 2 bases and J lost 2, with 17 bases in between. The chain's CDR3 is CATSRYANREATDTQYF. The CDR3, as DNA: TGTGCCACCAGCAGATACGCGAACAGGGAAGCCACAGATACGCAGTATTTT.